What follows describes a single TCR beta chain. This record comes from a study of siplizumab effects on memory and regulatory T cells. This table comes from immunoSEQ multiplex PCR, and its TCRdb copy is limited to in-frame clones, with some not included. Among tens of thousands of clones, roughly 96% were seen once, and the ten largest hold about 0.095%. The source material was naive CD8+ T cells sorted from blood. The source of this sequence is a human donor in good health.

The DNA of the CDR3 is TGTGCCAGCAGTTTAGTCCAGGGCTGGCGCGAGCAGTACTTC. As protein: CASSLVQGWREQYF. The chain links TRBV28 to TRBJ2-7, with D maybe TRBD1 (5 bases). Germline CDR1 MDHEN, CDR2 SYDVKM. The V end lost 2 bases, the J end lost 6 bases, and 14 bases lay between the germline ends. The CDR3 runs 14 residues.